This T cell receptor (beta chain) was recovered during a study of T cell responses to AZD1222 COVID-19 vaccine. Study-wide findings and caveats: The donor cohort was predominantly white British with a female majority, and clonal diversity may have been underestimated.

This clone showed up just once. What it binds is not known. CDR1 MNHNY and CDR2 SVGAGI come from the germline V gene (reference sequence). The V and J ends lost 2 bases and 9 bases, in that order; junction bases with no gene match: 3. This CDR3 comprises 13 residues. The assay was immunoSEQ multiplex PCR, and TCRdb's table has in-frame clones only and misses some. The sample has around 94,000 clones, roughly nine tenths seen once. The sample consisted of peripheral blood, taken on day 0 of AZD1222 vaccination. The chain is built from TRBV6-6 and TRBJ2-4; TRBD2 aligns across 8 bases. This TCR came from an adult in good health. CDR3 protein: CASSYGTSGIQYF. The CDR3 DNA sequence: TGTGCCAGCAGTTACGGGACTAGTGGCATTCAGTACTTC.